This TCR beta chain was found in a study of a mutant IDH1 vaccine in newly diagnosed glioma (dated by TCRdb to the early 2020s). For the study in its entirety: Of the roughly 32 treated patients, approximately 60% were male and approximately 38% were female, and a mean age of roughly 40 years was recorded. For exploratory analyses, longitudinal TCRB deep sequencing was carried out in about two dozen treated patients wherever samples were available. Prior to enrollment, patients had been given standard therapy consisting of radiotherapy alone, temozolomide alone, or radiochemotherapy with temozolomide, with the combination given to most patients. Peripheral blood samples were drawn at six visits, namely V03 (baseline), V05, V07, V10, V12 and V13.

The time point label, read with the paper, signifies: baseline, week 1 (first vaccination visit). What this sample's treatment or condition label stands for: pre-vaccination baseline after standard-of-care therapy. All donors had newly diagnosed IDH1-mutant astrocytomas of WHO grade 3 or 4 that showed loss of nuclear ATRX. The samples were drawn from NOA16, a multicentre, single-arm, open-label phase I trial in Germany that tested a mutant IDH1 peptide vaccine in humans for the first time. Visit V03 blood draws served as the baseline sample for immunogenicity testing. Genomic DNA for TCRB sequencing was isolated from EDTA blood with the DNeasy Blood and Tissue Kit. The library was generated by the immunoSEQ multiplex PCR assay. Rearranged TCR beta chain sequences were amplified using the hsTCRB Kit according to the manufacturer's protocol. An Illumina MiSeq was used to sequence the TCRB libraries. On the study's bioinformatics: The proprietary platform of the kit vendor was used for demultiplexing, trimming and gene mapping. TCRdb retrieved this table from immuneACCESS and kept in-frame rearrangements only. Not all clones are present; in checked studies, unresolved V genes account for under half, and no reason is known for the remainder. V, J and clone size derive from that table, while D and trimming were established from the DNA sequence. This sample has about 67,000 clones in its table, and about 86% of those were observed once. Under 6% of the sample lies in the top ten.

As to this clone: The clone's antigen remains unknown. Base qualities are not provided; no much larger clone lies one nucleotide away.

General findings and caveats noted by the study authors: Immune responses induced by the vaccine were seen in approximately 93% of patients across multiple MHC alleles. No apparent relationship was observed between pseudoprogression and alterations in the top peripheral T cell clonotypes detected by TCRB sequencing. Selection of PBMC samples for TCRB deep sequencing was based on availability. It was noted by the authors that analyses of patient blood samples could not be reproduced owing to sample limitations.

CDR1 and CDR2 are read off the germline V gene (reference sequence) as SGHNT and YYREEE. V gives up 0 bases and J gives up 1 base, and the segment between their germline ends measures 7 bases. From the cysteine through the phenylalanine, the CDR3 covers 14 amino acids. Left in the record is the CDR3 DNA by itself, 42 bases read in frame from the first base. This sequence was found in a woman aged 18-30 years with glioma. Some clones in this sample may be carry-over from other donors' samples. This specimen consisted of peripheral blood mononuclear cells (PBMCs), obtained from a glioma patient treated with radiotherapy, temozolomide or both. The V and J segments used are TRBV5-4 and TRBJ1-1, with the D gene too uncertain to name. CDR3 loop: CASSLEQRNTEAFF. The nucleotide sequence reads as follows: TGTGCCAGCAGCTTGGAGCAGAGGAACACTGAAGCTTTCTTT. The full variable domain, completed from the reference TRBV5-4 and TRBJ1-1 proteins outside the CDR3, reads ETGVTQSPTHLIKTRGQQVTLRCSSQSGHNTVSWYQQALGQGPQFIFQYYREEENGRGNFPPRFSGLQFPNYSSELNVNALELDDSALYLCASSLEQRNTEAFFGQGTRLTVV.